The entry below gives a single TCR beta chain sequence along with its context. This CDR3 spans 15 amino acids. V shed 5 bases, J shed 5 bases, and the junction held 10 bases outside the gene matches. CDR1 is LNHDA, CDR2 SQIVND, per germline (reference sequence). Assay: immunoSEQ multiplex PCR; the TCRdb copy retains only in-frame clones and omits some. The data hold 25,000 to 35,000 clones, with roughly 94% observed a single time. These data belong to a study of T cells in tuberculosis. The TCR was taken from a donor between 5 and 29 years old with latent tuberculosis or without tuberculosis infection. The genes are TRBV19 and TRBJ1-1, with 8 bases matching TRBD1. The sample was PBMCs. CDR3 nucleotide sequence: TGTGCCAGTAGTCTCTCCGGACAGGGAGGGACTGAAGCTTTCTTT. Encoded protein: CASSLSGQGGTEAFF. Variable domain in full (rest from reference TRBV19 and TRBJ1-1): DGGITQSPKYLFRKEGQNVTLSCEQNLNHDAMYWYRQDPGQGLRLIYYSQIVNDFQKGDIAEGYSVSREKKESFPLTVTSAQKNPTAFYLCASSLSGQGGTEAFFGQGTRLTVV.